These 10 T cell receptor beta chains share one sample of origin, sequenced in a study of beta chain features in type 1 diabetes. Expressed TCRB transcripts were sequenced because the isolated RNA had all been reverse transcribed beforehand. Sequencing used immunoSEQ multiplex PCR; TCRdb keeps in-frame clones, though not all of them. The profile shows around 290,000 clones, about 8% of them singletons. The sample comprised central memory CD4+ T cells from blood. The receptors here all came from a woman under 30 in good health.

This clone was seen a handful of times. This chain links TRBV7-3 with TRBJ1-2, with D possibly matching TRBD1 (6 bases). V lost 3 bases to trimming and J lost 4 bases, with 9 bases between them. Germline CDR1 and CDR2: SGHTA and FQGTGA. CDR3 length: 13 residues. CDR3 region: CASSLDRFYGYTF. CDR3 DNA: TGTGCCAGCAGCTTGGACAGATTCTATGGCTACACCTTC.

Many counts were recorded for this clone. The genes are TRBV7-2 and TRBJ2-3; 8 nucleotides match TRBD1. Germline lookup yields CDR1 SGHTA and CDR2 FQGNSA. The CDR3 runs 16 residues. The ends lost 2 bases at V and 4 bases at J; junction bases unmatched: 8. CDR3 in amino acids: CASSLFGQGTSDTQYF. CDR3 in DNA: TGTGCCAGCAGCTTATTCGGACAGGGTACATCAGATACGCAGTATTTT.

The CDR3 DNA reads as TGTGCCAGCAGTGAATCGGGCAGGGCCCTACCTCGCCACGAGCAGTACTTC. Protein: CASSESGRALPRHEQYF. The chain links TRBV25-1 to TRBJ2-5; perhaps TRBD1 as D (5 bases). The J call could be wrong; TRBJ2-7 is a better fit for the DNA end. Per the germline V gene, CDR1 is MGHDK and CDR2 is SYGVNS. The CDR3 runs 17 residues.

This clone was observed at least ten times. The chain recombines TRBV29-1 with TRBJ2-3; possible D gene TRBD2, 6 bases. Germline V gene data show CDR1 as SQVTM and CDR2 as ANQGSEA. This CDR3 contains 13 residues. Trimming cost V 4 bases and J 4 bases, with 12 bases left between them. CDR3 nucleotides: TGCAGCGTTGTGAGGAGGGGAGCAGATACGCAGTATTTT. Translating gives CSVVRRGADTQYF.

V is TRBV25-1 and J is TRBJ2-3; 7 nucleotides line up with TRBD2. V shed 4 bases, J shed 0 bases, and the junction held 7 bases outside the gene matches. The CDR3 spans 16 residues. From germline, CDR1 is MGHDK and CDR2 SYGVNS. Here the CDR3 reads CASSGRLASSTDTQYF. The CDR3 nucleotides read TGTGCCAGCAGTGGTAGACTAGCCTCTAGCACAGATACGCAGTATTTT. Drawing the rest from reference TRBV25-1 and TRBJ2-3, the complete variable domain is EADIYQTPRYLVIGTGKKITLECSQTMGHDKMYWYQQDPGMELHLIHYSYGVNSTEKGDLSSESTVSRIRTEHFPLTLESARPSHTSQYLCASSGRLASSTDTQYFGPGTRLTVL.

This clone came up a few times. In DNA, the CDR3 is TGTGCCAGCTACACTTCCCTAGAGACCCAGTACTTC. Translated, it gives CASYTSLETQYF. The chain has TRBV6-5 and TRBJ2-5; no reliable D call. Trimming cost V 8 bases and J 4 bases, with 11 bases left between them. Germline values: CDR1 MNHEY, CDR2 SVGAGI. CDR3 length: 12 amino acids.

This chain uses TRBV7-3 with TRBJ2-1; possibly TRBD2 for D (5 bases). V was shortened by 5 bases and J by 9 bases, with 14 bases between the two germline ends. The CDR3 is made up of 13 amino acids. CDR1 and CDR2 (germline): SGHTA, FQGTGA. This CDR3 is CASSPPRTGEQFF. The CDR3 DNA follows: TGTGCCAGCAGCCCACCCCGGACTGGTGAGCAGTTCTTC.

The gene calls are TRBV27 and TRBJ2-2; 7 nucleotides agree with TRBD2. This CDR3 is built from 14 residues. Per the germline V gene, CDR1 is MNHEY and CDR2 is SMNVEV (reference sequence). Germline trimming cut 6 bases from V and 6 bases from J; bases unmatched to any gene: 7. CDR3 in DNA: TGTGCCAGCAGACCGACTAGCCTGGCCGGGGAGCTGTTTTTT. As protein: CASRPTSLAGELFF.

J is TRBJ2-3 and V is TRBV4-2; D is possibly TRBD2 (5 bases). CDR1 is LGHNA, CDR2 YNFKEQ, per germline. V lost 4 bases and J 3 bases, leaving 11 bases between the germline ends. The CDR3 has 14 residues. This CDR3 is CASSPRTGTDTQYF. The CDR3 DNA reads TGTGCCAGCAGCCCCCGGACGGGGACAGATACGCAGTATTTT.

This clone was observed a handful of times. Other DNA sequences within the sample encode an identical CDR3. Written as DNA, the CDR3 is TGCGCCAGCAGCCCCGGGCAGGGCTTGACAGATACGCAGTATTTT. This translates into CASSPGQGLTDTQYF. The chain is built from TRBV4-3 and TRBJ2-3, with D possibly TRBD1 on 5 matching bases. This CDR3 is 15 amino acids long. Trimming took 4 bases from V and 3 from J, leaving 14 bases between them. The V gene's germline CDR1 is LGHNA and CDR2 YSLEER.